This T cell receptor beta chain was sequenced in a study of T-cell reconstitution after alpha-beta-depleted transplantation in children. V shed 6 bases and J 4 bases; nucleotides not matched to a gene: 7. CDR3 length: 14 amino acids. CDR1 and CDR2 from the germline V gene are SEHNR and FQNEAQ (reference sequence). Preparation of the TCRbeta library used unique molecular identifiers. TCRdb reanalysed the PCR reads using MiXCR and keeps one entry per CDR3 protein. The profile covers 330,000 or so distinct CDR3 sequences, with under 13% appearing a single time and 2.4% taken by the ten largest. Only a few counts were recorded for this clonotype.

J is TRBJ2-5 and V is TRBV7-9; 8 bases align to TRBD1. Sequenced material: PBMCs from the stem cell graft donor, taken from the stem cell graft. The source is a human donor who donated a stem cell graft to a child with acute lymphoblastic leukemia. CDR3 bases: TGTGCCAGCAGGGACAGGGATACACGAGAGACCCAGTACTTC. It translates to CASRDRDTRETQYF. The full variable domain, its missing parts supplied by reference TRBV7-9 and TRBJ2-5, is DTGVSQNPRHKITKRGQNVTFRCDPISEHNRLYWYRQTLGQGPEFLTYFQNEAQLEKSRLLSDRFSAERPKGSFSTLEIQRTEQGDSAMYLCASRDRDTRETQYFGPGTRLLVL.